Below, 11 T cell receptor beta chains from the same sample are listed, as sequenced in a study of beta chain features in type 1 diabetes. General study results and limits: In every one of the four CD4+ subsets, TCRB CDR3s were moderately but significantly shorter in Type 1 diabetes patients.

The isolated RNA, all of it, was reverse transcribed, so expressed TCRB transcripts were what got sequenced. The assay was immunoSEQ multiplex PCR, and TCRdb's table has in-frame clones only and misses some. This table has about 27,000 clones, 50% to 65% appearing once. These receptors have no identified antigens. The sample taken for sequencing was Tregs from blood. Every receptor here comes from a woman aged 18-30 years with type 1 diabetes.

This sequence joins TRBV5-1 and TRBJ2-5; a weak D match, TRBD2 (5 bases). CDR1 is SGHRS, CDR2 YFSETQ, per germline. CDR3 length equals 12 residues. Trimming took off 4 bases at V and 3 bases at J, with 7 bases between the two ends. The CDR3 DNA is TGCGCCAGCAGCCGGGGAAAAGAGACCCAGTACTTC. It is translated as CASSRGKETQYF. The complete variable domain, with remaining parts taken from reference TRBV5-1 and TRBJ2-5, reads KAGVTQTPRYLIKTRGQQVTLSCSPISGHRSVSWYQQTPGQGLQFLFEYFSETQRNKGNFPGRFSGRQFSNSRSEMNVSTLELGDSALYLCASSRGKETQYFGPGTRLLVL.

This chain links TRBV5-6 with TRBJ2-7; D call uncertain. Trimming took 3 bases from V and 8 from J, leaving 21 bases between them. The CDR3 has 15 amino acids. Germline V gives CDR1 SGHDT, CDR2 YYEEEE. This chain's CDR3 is CASSSSPHGFVKQYV. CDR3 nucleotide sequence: TGTGCCAGCAGCTCCAGCCCTCACGGGTTCGTGAAGCAGTACGTC.

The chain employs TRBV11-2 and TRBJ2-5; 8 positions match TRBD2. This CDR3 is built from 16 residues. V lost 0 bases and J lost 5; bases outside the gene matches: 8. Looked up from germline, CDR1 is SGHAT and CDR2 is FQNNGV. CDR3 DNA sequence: TGTGCCAGCAGCTTAGATGGAGCGGGAGTTCGGGAGACCCAGTACTTC. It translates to CASSLDGAGVRETQYF.

The CDR3 protein is CASSSKPSGRDPDYNEQFF. Written as DNA, the CDR3 is TGTGCCAGCAGCTCAAAACCTAGCGGGAGAGACCCGGACTACAATGAGCAGTTCTTC. V gene TRBV7-3 combines with J gene TRBJ2-1; 10 positions match TRBD2. The CDR3 extends over 19 amino acids. Germline V gives CDR1 SGHTA, CDR2 FQGTGA. Trimming removed 4 bases from V and 3 bases from J; junction bases left unmatched: 15.

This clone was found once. CDR3 DNA sequence: TGTGCCAGCTCGTTCGACCAGGGTGACTATGGCTACACCTTC. Translating it yields CASSFDQGDYGYTF. V and J are TRBV18 and TRBJ1-2; a possible D gene is TRBD1 (5 bases). The germline gives CDR1 KGHSH, CDR2 LQKENI. V was clipped by 6 bases and J by 3 bases, with 14 bases between them. The CDR3 covers 14 residues.

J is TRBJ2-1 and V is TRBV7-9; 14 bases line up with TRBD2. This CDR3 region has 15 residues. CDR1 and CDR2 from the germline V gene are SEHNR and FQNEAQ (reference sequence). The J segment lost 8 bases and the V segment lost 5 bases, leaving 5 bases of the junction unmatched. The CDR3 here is CASSVGLAGVDEQFF. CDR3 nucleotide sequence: TGTGCCAGCAGCGTGGGACTAGCGGGAGTAGATGAGCAGTTCTTC.

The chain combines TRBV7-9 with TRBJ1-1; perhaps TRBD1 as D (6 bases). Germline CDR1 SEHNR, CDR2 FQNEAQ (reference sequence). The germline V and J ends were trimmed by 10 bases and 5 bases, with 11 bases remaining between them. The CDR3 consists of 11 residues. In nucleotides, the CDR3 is TGTGCCACAGGGGTTTTGACTGAAGCTTTCTTT. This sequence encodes CATGVLTEAFF.

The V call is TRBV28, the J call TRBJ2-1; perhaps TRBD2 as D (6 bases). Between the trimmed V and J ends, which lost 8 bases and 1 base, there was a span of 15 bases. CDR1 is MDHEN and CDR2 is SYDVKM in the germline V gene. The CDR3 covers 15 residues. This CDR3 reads CASRMTRTSYNEQFF. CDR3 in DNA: TGTGCCAGCCGAATGACTAGAACATCCTACAATGAGCAGTTCTTC. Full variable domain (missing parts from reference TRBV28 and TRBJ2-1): DVKVTQSSRYLVKRTGEKVFLECVQDMDHENMFWYRQDPGLGLRLIYFSYDVKMKEKGDIPEGYSVSREKKERFSLILESASTNQTSMYLCASRMTRTSYNEQFFGPGTRLTVL.

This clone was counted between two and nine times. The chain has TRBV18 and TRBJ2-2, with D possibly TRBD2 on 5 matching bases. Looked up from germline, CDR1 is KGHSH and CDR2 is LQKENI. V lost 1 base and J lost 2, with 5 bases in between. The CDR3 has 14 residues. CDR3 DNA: TGTGCCAGCTCACCACGGACTAACACCGGGGAGCTGTTTTTT. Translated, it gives CASSPRTNTGELFF.

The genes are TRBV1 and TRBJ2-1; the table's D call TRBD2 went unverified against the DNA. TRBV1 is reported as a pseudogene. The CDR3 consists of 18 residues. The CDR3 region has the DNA TGCACCAGCAGCCAAGATCTGAGTAGCGGATCGGAATACAATGAGCAGTTCTTC. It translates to CTSSQDLSSGSEYNEQFF.

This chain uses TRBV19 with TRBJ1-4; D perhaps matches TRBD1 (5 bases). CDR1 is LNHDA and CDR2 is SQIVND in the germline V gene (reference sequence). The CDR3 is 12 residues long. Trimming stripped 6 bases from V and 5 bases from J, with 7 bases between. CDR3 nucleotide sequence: TGTGCCAGTAGCCAGGGAAATGAAAAACTGTTTTTT. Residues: CASSQGNEKLFF.